The rows below give T cell receptor beta chains drawn from one sample of a study of technical replicates of blood from a handful of donors. TCRdb's copy holds only in-frame clones and misses some; the assay was immunoSEQ multiplex PCR. The sample records roughly 12,000 clones, 85% to 95% being singletons. The sample comprised PBMCs. These receptors all stem from a human donor in good health. The CDR3 runs from the conserved cysteine through the conserved F or W. The D gene is left open where the match is weak. Some rows mark clone size as missing; the rest say once, few, many or name a class of expanded clone.

V	J	D	size	DNA	CDR3
TRBV9	TRBJ2-1	-	-	TGTGCCAGCAGCGTAGACCAGCGTTCAGTGGATGAGCAGTTCTTC	CASSVDQRSVDEQFF
TRBV19	TRBJ2-4	TRBD2	-	TGTGCCAGTAGCCGCCGGGAGGCGGGAGTAGCCAAAAACATTCAGTACTTC	CASSRREAGVAKNIQYF
TRBV5-1	TRBJ1-4	-	-	TGCGCCAGCAGCTTGGGACAACCAAATGAAAAACTGTTTTTT	CASSLGQPNEKLFF
TRBV9	TRBJ2-2	-	-	TGTGCCAGCAGCGTAGGCCCAGAAGACACCGGGGAGCTGTTTTTT	CASSVGPEDTGELFF
TRBV6-6	TRBJ1-5	-	-	TGTGCCAGCAGTTTCGTGGGGAGGAGCAATCAGCCCCAGCATTTT	CASSFVGRSNQPQHF
TRBV28	TRBJ1-5	-	-	TGTGCCAGCAGTTTACCAGGGTTCAGTCAGCCCCAGCATTTT	CASSLPGFSQPQHF
TRBV5-1	TRBJ1-1	TRBD1	-	TGCGCCAGCAGCTTGGAGGGGGCGCGTCTTGAAGCTTTCTTT	CASSLEGARLEAFF
TRBV5-5	TRBJ1-5	-	-	TGTGCCAGCAGCATACAGGGAGATCAGCCCCAGCATTTT	CASSIQGDQPQHF
TRBV4-1	TRBJ2-1	-	-	TGCGCCAGCAGCCTAGCGGAGGGAAATGAGCAGTTCTTC	CASSLAEGNEQFF
TRBV19	TRBJ2-7	TRBD2	large	TGTGCCAGTAGTATCCTAGCGGGAGGGTCAGGAGGAGATGAGCAGTACTTC	CASSILAGGSGGDEQYF
TRBV5-4	TRBJ2-7	TRBD2	-	TGTGCCAGCAGCCTGTCCAGCGGGAGGGAATACGAGCAGTACTTC	CASSLSSGREYEQYF
TRBV5-1	TRBJ2-7	TRBD1	-	TGCGCCAGCAGCGCGGGACAGGGCTCCTACGAGCAGTACTTC	CASSAGQGSYEQYF